A single sample gave rise to the 18 T cell receptor beta chains below, sequenced in a study of control samples from healthy donors and cancer patients. Here immunoSEQ multiplex PCR was the method, and the copy in TCRdb shows in-frame clones only, minus some. Seen here are 65,000 to 90,000 clones, roughly nine tenths observed once, and the top ten hold approximately 9.8%. Material for sequencing was PBMCs. The receptor source for this set is a woman aged 45-59 years with colorectal cancer.

This sequence joins TRBV7-2 and TRBJ2-6; D unresolved. CDR3 length: 15 residues. Trimming left V 4 bases short and J 2 bases short, with 9 bases between. Germline CDR1 SGHTA, CDR2 FQGNSA. The CDR3 DNA follows: TGTGCCAGCAGCTGGCGGCGCCCTGGGGCCAACGTCCTGACTTTC. Translated, it gives CASSWRRPGANVLTF.

The chain employs TRBV19 and TRBJ2-3, with TRBD2 matching over 9 bases. CDR1 and CDR2 from the germline V gene are LNHDA and SQIVND (reference sequence). After removal of 5 bases from V and 1 base from J, the junction contained 4 bases not matched to a gene. The length of the CDR3 is 15 residues. CDR3 sequence (DNA): TGTGCCAGTAGTCTCGAGCGGGGGGGCACAGATACGCAGTATTTT. It translates to CASSLERGGTDTQYF.

The chain uses TRBV19 and TRBJ2-3; TRBD2 matches 7 bases. The CDR3 totals 16 residues. Germline V lookup: CDR1 LNHDA, CDR2 SQIVND (reference sequence). With V trimmed by 6 bases and J by 2 bases, 11 bases remained unmatched. This CDR3 is CASRDNTRGVTDTQYF. For the CDR3, the DNA is TGTGCCAGTAGGGACAACACACGGGGGGTCACAGATACGCAGTATTTT. Full variable domain (remainder filled in from reference TRBV19 and TRBJ2-3): DGGITQSPKYLFRKEGQNVTLSCEQNLNHDAMYWYRQDPGQGLRLIYYSQIVNDFQKGDIAEGYSVSREKKESFPLTVTSAQKNPTAFYLCASRDNTRGVTDTQYFGPGTRLTVL.

This chain uses TRBV7-3 with TRBJ2-3; tentative D call: TRBD2 (5 bases). The CDR3 runs 15 residues. V was pared by 3 bases and J by 3 bases, with 13 bases between. Looked up from germline, CDR1 is SGHTA and CDR2 is FQGTGA. CDR3 region: CASSLGPTTTDTQYF. CDR3 bases: TGTGCCAGCAGCTTGGGTCCGACTACTACAGATACGCAGTATTTT.

This clone was seen only a few times. The CDR3 bases are TGTGCCAGCCGGCGGGACAGCTCCTATAATTCACCCCTCCACTTT. Translating it yields CASRRDSSYNSPLHF. V usage is TRBV2 and J usage is TRBJ1-6; 7 bases line up with TRBD1. J was trimmed by 0 bases and V by 8 bases; bases with no gene match: 4. The CDR3 contains 15 residues. Germline V gene sequence: CDR1 SNHLY, CDR2 FYNNEI.

The chain uses TRBV19 and TRBJ1-1; 10 positions match TRBD1. CDR1 and CDR2 (germline): LNHDA, SQIVND (reference sequence). This CDR3 spans 15 amino acids. V was pared by 6 bases and J by 6 bases, with 10 bases of the junction left unmatched. This CDR3 reads CASRNTGQGGAEAFF. In DNA form, the CDR3 reads TGTGCCAGTAGGAATACCGGACAGGGGGGGGCTGAAGCTTTCTTT. Together with reference TRBV19 and TRBJ1-1, the CDR3 gives the full variable domain: DGGITQSPKYLFRKEGQNVTLSCEQNLNHDAMYWYRQDPGQGLRLIYYSQIVNDFQKGDIAEGYSVSREKKESFPLTVTSAQKNPTAFYLCASRNTGQGGAEAFFGQGTRLTVV.

Points on this clone: Other nucleotide sequences from this sample produce the same CDR3. J is TRBJ2-3 and V is TRBV30; tentative D call: TRBD1 (5 bases). Deletions cut 0 bases from V and 1 base from J, with 8 bases between. The length of the CDR3 is 14 residues. Germline V CDR1 and CDR2: GTSNPN, SVGIG (reference sequence). DNA of the CDR3: TGTGCCTGGAGTGTACAAGGGGGCACAGATACGCAGTATTTT. Amino acids: CAWSVQGGTDTQYF.

This chain joins TRBV9 and TRBJ2-2; tentative D call: TRBD1 (5 bases). The V end lost 3 bases, the J end lost 6 bases, and 9 bases lay between the germline ends. The CDR3 runs 13 residues. Germline V CDR1 and CDR2: SGDLS, YYNGEE. The CDR3 region is CASSAGLAGELFF. CDR3 DNA: TGTGCCAGCAGCGCAGGGCTTGCCGGGGAGCTGTTTTTT.

The chain has TRBV6-5 and TRBJ1-2, with a tentative D call TRBD1 (5 bases). Per germline, CDR1 MNHEY and CDR2 SVGAGI. This CDR3 spans 15 amino acids. V dropped 5 bases and J dropped 3 bases, with 16 bases sitting between them. The CDR3 loop is CASSPGTEEYYGYTF. The CDR3 nucleotides are TGTGCCAGCAGTCCCGGGACGGAAGAATACTATGGCTACACCTTC.

J is TRBJ1-2 and V is TRBV9, with 10 nucleotides matching TRBD1. After removal of 7 bases from V and 0 bases from J, the junction contained 3 bases not matched to a gene. The CDR3 is made up of 14 amino acids. In germline, CDR1 is SGDLS, CDR2 YYNGEE. CDR3: CASYGTGANYGYTF. The CDR3 DNA sequence: TGTGCCAGCTACGGGACAGGGGCTAACTATGGCTACACCTTC.

The chain carries TRBV19 and TRBJ2-3; the match to TRBD2 covers 7 bases. The trim removed 6 bases at V and 1 base at J, leaving 4 bases unmatched. The germline V gene has CDR1 LNHDA and CDR2 SQIVND (reference sequence). The CDR3 runs 14 residues. CDR3 loop: CASRIAGGTDTQYF. The CDR3 bases are TGTGCCAGTAGGATCGCGGGGGGCACAGATACGCAGTATTTT.

This clone came up a few times. The chain couples TRBV10-3 to TRBJ1-2; D ambiguous. CDR3 length: 12 amino acids. V was pared by 8 bases and J by 2 bases, with 9 bases between. Looked up from germline, CDR1 is ENHRY and CDR2 is SYGVKD. The CDR3 region has the DNA TGTGCCATCGGTAGTTGGAACTATGGCTACACCTTC. Translated: CAIGSWNYGYTF.

For this clone: This same CDR3 is encoded by further DNA sequences in the sample. CDR3: CASKGRIYNEQFF. The CDR3 coding sequence is TGTGCCAGCAAGGGCAGGATTTACAATGAGCAGTTCTTC. The V and J genes are TRBV2 and TRBJ2-1, with D unresolved. The length of the CDR3 is 13 residues. The V gene's germline CDR1 is SNHLY and CDR2 FYNNEI. Trimming removed 7 bases at V and 4 bases at J, with 11 bases between.

V usage is TRBV27 and J usage is TRBJ1-1, with 7 nucleotides matching TRBD1. The CDR3 extends over 13 amino acids. Trimming removed 8 bases from V and 1 base from J; junction bases left unmatched: 4. Germline assignment: CDR1 MNHEY and CDR2 SMNVEV (reference sequence). CDR3 coding DNA: TGTGCCAGCCGCCAGGGGGGGAACACTGAAGCTTTCTTT. Protein: CASRQGGNTEAFF.

The chain has TRBV4-1 and TRBJ2-7; no reliable D call. This CDR3 has 14 amino acids. The germline V gene encodes CDR1 MGHRA and CDR2 YSYEKL. The germline V and J ends were trimmed by 2 bases and 1 base, with 9 bases remaining between them. CDR3 sequence (DNA): TGCGCCAGCAGCCAAAAGGCGGTTTCCTACGAGCAGTACGTC. Translation: CASSQKAVSYEQYV.

The rearrangement uses TRBV6-5 and TRBJ1-5; 8 positions match TRBD1. The CDR3 has 15 amino acids. J was trimmed by 7 bases and V by 2 bases; bases with no gene match: 7. Germline V gene lookup returns CDR1 MNHEY and CDR2 SVGAGI. The CDR3 nucleotides are TGTGCCAGCAGTTACGGCAGGGGGCTAGGACAGCCCCAGCATTTT. Its protein is CASSYGRGLGQPQHF.

Regarding this clone: The junction departs from germline at one end; a sequencing error may be responsible. V gene TRBV12-5 combines with J gene TRBJ2-6; 7 nucleotides agree with TRBD2. The germline V gene encodes CDR1 LGHNT and CDR2 FRNRAP. There are 15 residues in the CDR3. The DNA of the CDR3 is TGTGCTAGGGGTTGGGGGGGGACTGGGGCCAACGTCCTGACTTTC. Translating gives CARGWGGTGANVLTF.

V and J are TRBV19 and TRBJ1-1; tentative D call: TRBD1 (6 bases). V dropped 6 bases and J dropped 5 bases, with 10 bases sitting between them. Looked up from germline, CDR1 is LNHDA and CDR2 is SQIVND (reference sequence). The CDR3 is made up of 12 amino acids. CDR3 sequence reads: CASRLGGTEAFF. The CDR3, as DNA: TGTGCCAGTAGGTTAGGGGGAACTGAAGCTTTCTTT.